These 3 T cell receptor beta chains share one sample of origin, sequenced in a study of T cells in Graves' hyperthyroidism and ophthalmopathy. RNA transcripts gave rise to amplified TCR beta CDR3 regions. TCR CDR3 underwent first-round RT-PCR with the HTBI primer set. TCRdb ran MiXCR on the multiplex PCR reads and lists one entry per CDR3 protein. The table records around 600,000 distinct CDR3 sequences, about 14% of them present only once. The sequenced sample was blood. These receptors came from a woman between 18 and 29 years old with Graves' ophthalmopathy.

The chain is built from TRBV7-3 and TRBJ2-7; 10 bases align to TRBD1. Unmatched junction bases numbered 6, after V lost 5 bases and J lost 2 bases. From germline, CDR1 is SGHTA and CDR2 FQGTGA. There are 15 residues in the CDR3. The CDR3 here is CASSPGTGDPYEQYF. CDR3 in DNA: TGTGCCAGCAGCCCGGGGACAGGGGACCCCTACGAGCAGTACTTC.

This clonotype was seen a few times. One base away lies a much larger clone, so this may be a sequencing read error. This chain joins TRBV6-1 and TRBJ1-1; weak D call: TRBD1 (6 bases). From germline, CDR1 is MNHNS and CDR2 SASEGT. This CDR3 contains 12 residues. Written as DNA, the CDR3 is TGTGCCAGCAGCGCGGGACACACTGAAGCTTCCTTT. It encodes CASSAGHTEASF.

In its sample, this clonotype was seen many times. The rearrangement links TRBV28 to TRBJ1-1; D remains unclear. The CDR3 loop spans 13 amino acids. The ends were cut back, 7 bases at V and 6 bases at J, with 15 bases in the middle. The V gene's germline CDR1 is MDHEN and CDR2 SYDVKM. As DNA, the CDR3 is TGTGCCAGCAACCGCCGGGTGGCACCTGAAGCTTTCTTT. Translated: CASNRRVAPEAFF.